The next 14 T cell receptor beta chains were all read from a single sample in a study of blood T cell repertoires in COVID-19. Produced via immunoSEQ multiplex PCR; TCRdb's table is partial and in-frame only. Counted here are just under 65,000 clones, around 82% occurring once; the ten biggest clones make up roughly 6%. The sample comprised peripheral blood. These receptor sequences come from a human donor in a cohort sampled during active COVID-19.

The gene calls are TRBV24-1 and TRBJ1-1; no clear D gene. The CDR3 runs 14 residues. The germline gives CDR1 KGHDR, CDR2 SFDVKD. Trimming shortened V by 6 bases and J by 6 bases, and 16 bases separated the two germline ends. The CDR3 loop is CATSNECGESEAFF. CDR3 nucleotide sequence: TGTGCCACCAGTAATGAGTGTGGGGAGTCTGAAGCTTTCTTT.

The gene calls are TRBV29-1 and TRBJ1-4; 7 nucleotides agree with TRBD1. The CDR3 is made up of 14 amino acids. J was trimmed by 8 bases and V by 4 bases; bases with no gene match: 10. Germline V gene sequence: CDR1 SQVTM, CDR2 ANQGSEA. This CDR3 reads CSVGGRDSHEKLFF. The CDR3, as DNA: TGCAGCGTTGGGGGACGGGACAGTCACGAAAAACTGTTTTTT.

This chain links TRBV5-4 with TRBJ2-2, with D possibly TRBD2 on 5 matching bases. The CDR3 covers 15 residues. Per the germline V gene, CDR1 is SGHNT and CDR2 is YYREEE (reference sequence). Deletions cut 3 bases from V and 1 base from J, with 10 bases between. This CDR3 is CASSSGRENTGELFF. As DNA, the CDR3 is TGTGCCAGCAGCTCCGGACGGGAGAACACCGGGGAGCTGTTTTTT.

The V call is TRBV5-1, the J call TRBJ2-1, with 8 bases matching TRBD2. Germline V CDR1 and CDR2: SGHRS, YFSETQ. CDR3 length: 16 residues. After removal of 2 bases from V and 4 bases from J, the junction contained 8 bases not matched to a gene. In DNA form, the CDR3 reads TGCGCCAGCAGCTTCGGGGCGGGGGGAAAATACAATGAGCAGTTCTTC. Translated, it gives CASSFGAGGKYNEQFF.

This chain connects TRBV3-1 (or the pseudogene TRBV3-2) to TRBJ2-1, with 8 bases identical to TRBD2. CDR3 size: 17 residues. The junction had 8 bases not matched to a gene; V was cut back by 4 bases and J by 0 bases. Germline V gene data show CDR1 as LGHDT and CDR2 as YNNKEL (reference sequence). CDR3 loop: CASSLLRLAHSYNEQFF. In DNA form, the CDR3 reads TGTGCCAGCAGCCTCTTAAGACTAGCGCACTCCTACAATGAGCAGTTCTTC.

This clone was detected a few times. This chain's CDR3 is CAISDRLAVGEQYF. DNA for the CDR3: TGTGCCATCAGTGATCGGCTAGCAGTCGGCGAGCAGTACTTC. This rearrangement joins TRBV10-3 to TRBJ2-7; D is perhaps TRBD2 (5 bases). Germline assignment: CDR1 ENHRY and CDR2 SYGVKD. The CDR3 covers 14 residues. V lost 3 bases, J lost 6 bases, and 15 bases lay in between.

The chain has TRBV4-2 and TRBJ2-3, with TRBD2 identical over 8 bases. This CDR3 spans 15 amino acids. The J segment lost 5 bases and the V segment lost 0 bases, leaving 4 bases of the junction unmatched. CDR1 is LGHNA, CDR2 YNFKEQ, per germline. This CDR3 reads CASSQDPGGLDTQYF. Written as DNA, the CDR3 is TGTGCCAGCAGCCAAGATCCGGGAGGGTTAGATACGCAGTATTTT.

This chain joins TRBV2 and TRBJ2-1, with 8 bases fitting TRBD1. CDR1 and CDR2 (germline): SNHLY, FYNNEI. CDR3 length: 16 residues. V dropped 8 bases and J dropped 4; count of bases not matched to a gene: 13. CDR3 amino acids: CASPFSDRGYYNEQFF. The CDR3 nucleotides are TGTGCCAGCCCATTTTCCGACAGGGGCTATTACAATGAGCAGTTCTTC.

The CDR3 DNA reads TGCGCCAGCAGCTTGGATTCAGCTAACTATGGCTACACCTTC. As protein: CASSLDSANYGYTF. The rearrangement joins TRBV5-1 to TRBJ1-2; D unresolved. The germline V and J ends were trimmed by 0 bases and 0 bases, with 6 bases remaining between them. Germline CDR1 is SGHRS and CDR2 is YFSETQ. The CDR3 extends over 14 amino acids.

The chain combines TRBV7-8 with TRBJ1-2; 8 bases align to TRBD1. This CDR3 comprises 15 residues. V lost 4 bases, J lost 6 bases, and 10 bases stayed unmatched. Germline lookup yields CDR1 SGHVS and CDR2 FQNEAQ. The CDR3 spells CASSYGQGALNGYTF. Here the CDR3 DNA reads TGTGCCAGCAGCTACGGACAGGGTGCCCTCAATGGCTACACCTTC. Full variable domain (remainder filled in from reference TRBV7-8 and TRBJ1-2): GAGVSQSPRYKVAKRGQDVALRCDPISGHVSLFWYQQALGQGPEFLTYFQNEAQLDKSGLPSDRFFAERPEGSVSTLKIQRTQQEDSAVYLCASSYGQGALNGYTFGSGTRLTVV.

The genes are TRBV18 and TRBJ1-1; D gene ambiguous. The V end was cut by 4 bases, the J end by 8 bases, with 8 bases between. CDR1 and CDR2 (germline): KGHSH, LQKENI. The CDR3 covers 11 residues. The CDR3 coding sequence is TGTGCCAGCTCACTTGAACTGGAAGCTTTCTTT. Its translation is CASSLELEAFF.

V usage is TRBV2 and J usage is TRBJ1-5, with D possibly matching TRBD1 (6 bases). Germline-derived CDR1 and CDR2 are SNHLY and FYNNEI. The CDR3 runs to 14 residues. Trimming pared 6 bases from V and 2 bases from J, leaving 11 bases between. The CDR3: CASRQGEGNQPQHF. CDR3 DNA: TGTGCCAGCAGACAGGGAGAGGGCAATCAGCCCCAGCATTTT.

The V and J genes are TRBV7-9 and TRBJ2-5; no clear D. CDR3 length equals 15 residues. V lost 3 bases and J lost 5, with 16 bases in between. Germline CDR1 reads SEHNR; CDR2 reads FQNEAQ (reference sequence). This CDR3 is CASSLSVLTRETQYF. The DNA for the CDR3 is TGTGCCAGCAGCTTGTCCGTTCTAACGCGGGAGACCCAGTACTTC.

The chain has TRBV24-1 and TRBJ1-5; no firm D call. Trimming took 2 bases from V and 1 from J, leaving 5 bases between them. The CDR3 is 14 amino acids. The germline V gene encodes CDR1 KGHDR and CDR2 SFDVKD. The CDR3 loop reads CATSDSRSNQPQHF. CDR3 in DNA: TGTGCCACCAGTGATTCTCGGAGCAATCAGCCCCAGCATTTT.